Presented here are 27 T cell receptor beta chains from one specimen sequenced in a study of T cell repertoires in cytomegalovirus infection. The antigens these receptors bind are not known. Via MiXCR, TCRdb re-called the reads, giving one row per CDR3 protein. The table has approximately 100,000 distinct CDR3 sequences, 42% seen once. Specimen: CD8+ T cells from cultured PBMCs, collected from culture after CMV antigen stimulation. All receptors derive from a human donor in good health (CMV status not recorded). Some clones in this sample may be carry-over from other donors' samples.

The CDR3 region has the DNA TGTGCCAGCAGCGAGGACAGGGGGCAGGACATTCAGTACTTC. It codes for CASSEDRGQDIQYF. V and J are TRBV9 and TRBJ2-4, with 11 positions matching TRBD1. Germline CDR1 and CDR2: SGDLS and YYNGEE. After removal of 3 bases from V and 8 bases from J, the junction contained 4 bases not matched to a gene. The CDR3 loop spans 14 amino acids.

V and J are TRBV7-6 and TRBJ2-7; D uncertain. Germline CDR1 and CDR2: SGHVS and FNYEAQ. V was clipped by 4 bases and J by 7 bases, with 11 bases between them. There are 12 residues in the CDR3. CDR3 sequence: CASSSLTAEQYF. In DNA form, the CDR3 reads TGTGCCAGCAGCTCCCTTACGGCTGAGCAGTACTTC.

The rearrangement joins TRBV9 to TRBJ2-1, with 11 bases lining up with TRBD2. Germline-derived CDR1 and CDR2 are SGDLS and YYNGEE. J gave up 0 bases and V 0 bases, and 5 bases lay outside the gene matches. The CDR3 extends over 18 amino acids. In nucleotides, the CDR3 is TGTGCCAGCAGCGTAGGACTAGCGGGGTTTTCCTCCTACAATGAGCAGTTCTTC. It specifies CASSVGLAGFSSYNEQFF.

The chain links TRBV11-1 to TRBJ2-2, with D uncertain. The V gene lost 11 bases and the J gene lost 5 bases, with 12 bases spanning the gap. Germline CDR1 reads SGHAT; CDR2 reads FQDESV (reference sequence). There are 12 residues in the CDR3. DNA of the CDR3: TGTGCCTCTCTACTGGAAACCGGGGAGCTGTTTTTT. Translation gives CASLLETGELFF.

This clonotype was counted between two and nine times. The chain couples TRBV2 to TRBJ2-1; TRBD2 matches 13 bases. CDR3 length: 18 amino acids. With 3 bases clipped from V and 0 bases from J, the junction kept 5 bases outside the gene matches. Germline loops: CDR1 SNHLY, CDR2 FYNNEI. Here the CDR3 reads CASSEGLAGRYSYNEQFF. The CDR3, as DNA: TGTGCCAGCAGTGAGGGACTAGCGGGGAGATACTCCTACAATGAGCAGTTCTTC.

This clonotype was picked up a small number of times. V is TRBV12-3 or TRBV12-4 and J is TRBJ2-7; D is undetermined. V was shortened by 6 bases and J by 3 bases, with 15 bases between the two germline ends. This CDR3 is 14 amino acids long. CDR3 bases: TGTGCCAGCAGCTTACAACCGGGTTACTACGAGCAGTACTTC. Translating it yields CASSLQPGYYEQYF.

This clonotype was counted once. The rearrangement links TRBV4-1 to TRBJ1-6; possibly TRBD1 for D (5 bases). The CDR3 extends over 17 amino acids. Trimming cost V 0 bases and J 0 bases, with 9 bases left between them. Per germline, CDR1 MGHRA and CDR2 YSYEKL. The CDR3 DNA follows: TGCGCCAGCAGCCAAGATGGGACGGGCTCCTATAATTCACCCCTCCACTTT. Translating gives CASSQDGTGSYNSPLHF.

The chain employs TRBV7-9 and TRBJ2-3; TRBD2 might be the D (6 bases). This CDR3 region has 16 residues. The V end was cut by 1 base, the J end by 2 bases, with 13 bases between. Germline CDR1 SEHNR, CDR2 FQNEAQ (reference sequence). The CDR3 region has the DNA TGTGCCAGCAGCTTAGGCTCGTCGGGGGACACAGATACGCAGTATTTT. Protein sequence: CASSLGSSGDTDTQYF.

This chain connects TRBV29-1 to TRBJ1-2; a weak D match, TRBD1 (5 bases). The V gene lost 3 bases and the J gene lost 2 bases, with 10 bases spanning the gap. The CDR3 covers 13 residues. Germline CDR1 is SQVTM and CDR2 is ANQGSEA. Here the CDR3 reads CSVEGRTNYGYTF. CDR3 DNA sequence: TGCAGCGTTGAGGGGAGGACAAACTATGGCTACACCTTC.

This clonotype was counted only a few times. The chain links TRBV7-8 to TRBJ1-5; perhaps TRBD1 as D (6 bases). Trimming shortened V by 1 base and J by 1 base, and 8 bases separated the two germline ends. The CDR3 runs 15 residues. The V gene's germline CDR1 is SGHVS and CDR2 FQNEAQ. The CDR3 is CASSLGGGSNQPQHF. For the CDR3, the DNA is TGTGCCAGCAGCTTAGGGGGGGGCAGCAATCAGCCCCAGCATTTT.

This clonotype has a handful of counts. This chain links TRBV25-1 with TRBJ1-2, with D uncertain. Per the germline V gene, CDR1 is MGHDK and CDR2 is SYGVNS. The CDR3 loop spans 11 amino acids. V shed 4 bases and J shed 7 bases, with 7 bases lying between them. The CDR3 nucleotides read TGTGCCAGCAGTGCGGGGAGTGGCTACACCTTC. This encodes CASSAGSGYTF.

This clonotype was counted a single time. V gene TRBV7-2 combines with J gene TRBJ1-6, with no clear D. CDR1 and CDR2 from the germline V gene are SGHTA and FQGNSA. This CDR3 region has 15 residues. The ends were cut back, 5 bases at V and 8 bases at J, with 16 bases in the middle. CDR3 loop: CASSPRSHRDSPLHF. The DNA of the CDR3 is TGTGCCAGCAGCCCAAGGTCACACCGGGATTCACCCCTCCACTTT.

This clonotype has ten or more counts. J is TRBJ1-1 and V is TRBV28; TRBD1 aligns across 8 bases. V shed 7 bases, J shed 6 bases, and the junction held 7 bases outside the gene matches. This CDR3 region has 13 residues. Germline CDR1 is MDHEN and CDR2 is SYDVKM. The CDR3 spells CASTPRDRSEAFF. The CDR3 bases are TGTGCCAGCACCCCCCGGGACAGGTCTGAAGCTTTCTTT. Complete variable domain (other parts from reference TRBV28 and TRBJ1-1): DVKVTQSSRYLVKRTGEKVFLECVQDMDHENMFWYRQDPGLGLRLIYFSYDVKMKEKGDIPEGYSVSREKKERFSLILESASTNQTSMYLCASTPRDRSEAFFGQGTRLTVV.

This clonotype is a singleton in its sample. CDR3 bases: TGTGCCAGCAGCTTGGGCAGGGGAGGCACCGGGGAGCTGTTTTTT. This codes for CASSLGRGGTGELFF. The chain carries TRBV11-1 and TRBJ2-2; D could derive from TRBD1 or TRBD2 (6 bases each). Germline CDR1 reads SGHAT; CDR2 reads FQDESV (reference sequence). The CDR3 length is 15 residues. The ends were cut back, 3 bases at V and 4 bases at J, with 12 bases in the middle.

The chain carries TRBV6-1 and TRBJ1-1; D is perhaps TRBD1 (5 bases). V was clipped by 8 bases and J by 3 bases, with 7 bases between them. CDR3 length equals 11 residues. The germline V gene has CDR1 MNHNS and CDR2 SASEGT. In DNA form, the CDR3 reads TGTGCCAGCGTAGGGGACACTGAAGCTTTCTTT. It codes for CASVGDTEAFF.

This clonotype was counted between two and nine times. This CDR3 is CASSADRGEQYF. As DNA, the CDR3 is TGTGCCAGCAGCGCGGACAGGGGCGAGCAGTACTTC. This chain connects TRBV7-9 to TRBJ2-7, with 9 bases matching TRBD1. The V gene end was trimmed by 5 bases and the J gene end by 6 bases; junction bases not matched to a gene: 2. Germline CDR1 and CDR2: SEHNR and FQNEAQ (reference sequence). This CDR3 region has 12 residues.

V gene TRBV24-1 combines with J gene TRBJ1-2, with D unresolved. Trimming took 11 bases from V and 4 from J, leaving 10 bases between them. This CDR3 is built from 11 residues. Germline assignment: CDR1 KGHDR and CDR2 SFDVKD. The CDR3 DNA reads TGTGCCATCGGTTCCGCCTATGGCTACACCTTC. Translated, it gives CAIGSAYGYTF.

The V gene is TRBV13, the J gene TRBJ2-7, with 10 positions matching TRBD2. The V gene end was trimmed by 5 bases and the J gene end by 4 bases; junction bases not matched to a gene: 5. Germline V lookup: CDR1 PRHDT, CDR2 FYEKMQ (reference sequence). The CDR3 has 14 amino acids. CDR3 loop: CASSLGTSEYEQYF. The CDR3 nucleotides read TGTGCCAGCAGCCTCGGGACTAGCGAGTACGAGCAGTACTTC.

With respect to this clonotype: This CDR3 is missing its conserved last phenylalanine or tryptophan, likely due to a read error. This chain's CDR3 is CASSPLRQAPSTDTQYS. CDR3 in DNA: TGTGCCAGCTCACCGCTCCGACAGGCTCCTAGCACAGATACGCAGTATTCT. The rearrangement uses TRBV18 and TRBJ2-3; perhaps TRBD1 as D (6 bases). The V gene's germline CDR1 is KGHSH and CDR2 LQKENI. The V gene lost 3 bases and the J gene lost 0 bases, with 16 bases spanning the gap. This CDR3 has 17 amino acids.

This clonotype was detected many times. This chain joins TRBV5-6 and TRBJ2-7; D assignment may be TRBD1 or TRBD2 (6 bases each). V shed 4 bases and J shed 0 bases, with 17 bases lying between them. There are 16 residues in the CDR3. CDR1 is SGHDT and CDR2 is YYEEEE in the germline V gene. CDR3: CASSQLWGANSYEQYF. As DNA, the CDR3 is TGTGCCAGCAGCCAGCTTTGGGGGGCAAACTCCTACGAGCAGTACTTC. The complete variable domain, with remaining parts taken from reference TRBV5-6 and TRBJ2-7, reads DAGVTQSPTHLIKTRGQQVTLRCSPKSGHDTVSWYQQALGQGPQFIFQYYEEEERQRGNFPDRFSGHQFPNYSSELNVNALLLGDSALYLCASSQLWGANSYEQYFGPGTRLTVT.

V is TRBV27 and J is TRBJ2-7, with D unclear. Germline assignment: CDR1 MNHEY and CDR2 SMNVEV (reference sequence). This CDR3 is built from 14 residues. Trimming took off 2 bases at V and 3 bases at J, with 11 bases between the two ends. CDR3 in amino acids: CASSLDGNYYEQYF. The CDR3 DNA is TGTGCCAGCAGTTTAGATGGAAATTACTACGAGCAGTACTTC.

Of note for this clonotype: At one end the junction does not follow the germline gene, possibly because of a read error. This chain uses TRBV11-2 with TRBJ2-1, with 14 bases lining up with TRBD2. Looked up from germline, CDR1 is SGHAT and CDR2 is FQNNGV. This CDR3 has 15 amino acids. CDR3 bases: TGTGCCAGCAGTCCGGGACTAGCGGGGGCTGGTGAGCAGCTCTTC. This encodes CASSPGLAGAGEQLF.

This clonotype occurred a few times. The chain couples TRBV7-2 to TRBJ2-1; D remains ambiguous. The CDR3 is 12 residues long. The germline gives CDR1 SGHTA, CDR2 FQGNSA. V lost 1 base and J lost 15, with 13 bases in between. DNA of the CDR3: TGTGCCAGCAGCTTAGGAGGACCCCCTGCGTTCTTC. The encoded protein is CASSLGGPPAFF. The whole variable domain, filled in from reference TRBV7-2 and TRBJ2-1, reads GAGVSQSPSNKVTEKGKDVELRCDPISGHTALYWYRQSLGQGLEFLIYFQGNSAPDKSGLPSDRFSAERTGGSVSTLTIQRTQQEDSAVYLCASSLGGPPAFFGPGTRLTVL.

CDR3 sequence reads: CSAPTGGGNGYTF. The CDR3 DNA reads as TGCAGCGCTCCTACAGGGGGCGGAAATGGCTACACCTTC. This sequence joins TRBV29-1 and TRBJ1-2; 9 bases align to TRBD1. Germline V gives CDR1 SQVTM, CDR2 ANQGSEA. Unmatched junction bases numbered 9, after V lost 7 bases and J lost 6 bases. The CDR3 runs to 13 residues.

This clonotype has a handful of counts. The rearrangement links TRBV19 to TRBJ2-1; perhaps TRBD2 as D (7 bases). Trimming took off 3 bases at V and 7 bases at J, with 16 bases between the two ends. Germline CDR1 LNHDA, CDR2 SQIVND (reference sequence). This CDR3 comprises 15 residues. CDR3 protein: CASSIGGGANNEQFF. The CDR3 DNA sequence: TGTGCCAGTAGTATTGGGGGGGGGGCCAATAATGAGCAGTTCTTC.

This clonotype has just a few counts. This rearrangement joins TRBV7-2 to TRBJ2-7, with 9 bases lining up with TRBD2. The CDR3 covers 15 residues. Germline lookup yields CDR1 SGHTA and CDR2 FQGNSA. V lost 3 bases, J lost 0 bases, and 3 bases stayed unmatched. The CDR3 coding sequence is TGTGCCAGCAGCTTGGATAGCGGGGGCTCCTACGAGCAGTACTTC. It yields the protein CASSLDSGGSYEQYF.

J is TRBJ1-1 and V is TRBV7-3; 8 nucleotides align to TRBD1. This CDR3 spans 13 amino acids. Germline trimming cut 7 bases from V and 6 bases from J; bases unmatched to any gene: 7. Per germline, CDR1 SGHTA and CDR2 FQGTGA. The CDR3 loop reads CASKLQGAPEAFF. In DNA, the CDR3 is TGTGCCAGCAAGCTCCAGGGGGCCCCTGAAGCTTTCTTT.